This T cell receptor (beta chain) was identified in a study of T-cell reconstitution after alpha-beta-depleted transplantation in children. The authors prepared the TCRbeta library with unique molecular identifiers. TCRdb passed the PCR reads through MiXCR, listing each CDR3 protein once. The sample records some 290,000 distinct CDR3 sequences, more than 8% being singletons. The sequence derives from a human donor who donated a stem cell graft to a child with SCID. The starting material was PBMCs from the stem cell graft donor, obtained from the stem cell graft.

This chain's CDR3 is CASSTGNNSPLHF. The CDR3 bases are TGTGCCAGCAGTACAGGCAATAATTCACCCCTCCACTTT. The V and J genes are TRBV7-9 and TRBJ1-6, with D perhaps matching TRBD1 (5 bases). This CDR3 comprises 13 residues. In germline, CDR1 is SEHNR, CDR2 FQNEAQ (reference sequence). V was clipped by 6 bases and J by 5 bases, with 8 bases between them.